What follows is one T cell receptor (beta chain) and its context. The antigen it recognizes is unknown. No clone much larger than this one lies a single base away; base qualities are absent. CDR1 MDHEN and CDR2 SYDVKM were looked up in the germline V gene. Between the V and J ends, shortened by 6 bases and 6 bases respectively, the junction contains 12 bases. The CDR3 has 13 amino acids, counting the end cysteine and phenylalanine. The only DNA kept is the CDR3, 39 bases in frame from the first base. The immunoSEQ Assay, a bias-controlled multiplex PCR, was used to amplify TCRbeta CDR3 regions from genomic DNA. Under the source paper's analysis protocol: The number of nucleated cells in each sample was estimated by amplification of reference gene primers within the assay. To quantify the absolute abundance of each unique TCRbeta CDR3 rearrangement, sequence reads were collapsed and filtered. For each sample, productive Simpson clonality was calculated by taking the square root of Simpson's diversity index across productive rearrangements. Not all clones reach the TCRdb copy of this immuneACCESS table, which keeps in-frame sequences only. Checked studies attribute under half of the gap to unresolved V genes and leave the rest unexplained. V, J and clone size derive from that table, while D and trimming were established from the DNA sequence. The sample table holds some 110,000 clones, of which 82% were seen once. The top ten clones comprise approximately 7.9% of the sample.

Whole blood was collected in K2EDTA tubes by collaborating institutions according to the institutions' own protocols. For TCRbeta analysis, collaborators shipped samples as frozen whole blood, isolated PBMCs, or DNA extracted from either of those sample types. The data were taken from a study of blood T cell repertoires in COVID-19 (dated by TCRdb to between 2020 and 2021). About the study as a whole: The collaborator samples originated in the United States, Italy and Spain and spanned the acute and convalescent phases of COVID-19. The material from the prospective study consisted of cDNA or gDNA derived from T cells, B-cell-depleted T cells, or PBMCs. Sample metadata almost always included a de-identified subject ID, COVID-19 status, age in years and sex. Where available, HLA class I and class II types were taken from metadata supplied by the sample provider and were not determined by assay-based typing. The samples were drawn from two sources: the first 160 participants of the ongoing ImmuneRACE study, and 1,000 to 1,500 subjects contributed by 6 global collaborators. Subjects who had been exposed to COVID-19, were actively infected with it, or had recovered from it provided the deeply sampled blood TCRbeta repertoires that made up the dataset. The repertoires were released in a freely available public database intended as a resource for research on the immune response to SARS-CoV-2. Results the study describes overall, beyond this receptor: The amount of clinical and demographic metadata varied by source and participant and was provided uncurated.

The TCR comes from a man aged 70-80 years with acute or convalescent COVID-19. The V and J genes are TRBV28 and TRBJ1-5; no confident D gene assignment can be made. The sequenced material came from peripheral blood. The DNA reads TGTGCCAGCAGGTTCCCGATCGGTCAGCCCCAGCATTTT. It encodes CASRFPIGQPQHF.